The source of this T cell receptor (beta chain) is a study of metastatic and nonmetastatic thyroid tumors. Study in general: From malignant and benign thyroid patients, repertoires in blood and in tumor or nodule tissue were compared. General observations from the study: As reported, TCR beta diversity in blood and tumor was significantly higher in malignant thyroid tumors than in benign nodules.

Unmatched junction bases numbered 10, after V lost 6 bases and J lost 6 bases. Germline values: CDR1 MNHNS, CDR2 SASEGT. The CDR3 extends over 14 amino acids. This clone has just a few counts. What it binds is unknown. No patient had received any treatment before thyroid surgery. TCRdb ran MiXCR on the PCR reads. The profile covers 9,000 to 15,000 clones, with 32% appearing a single time and roughly an eighth taken by the ten largest. The source is a female donor with papillary thyroid cancer or a benign thyroid nodule (not recorded which). Some clones in this sample may be carry-over from other donors' samples. The chain combines TRBV6-1 with TRBJ2-5; 7 bases line up with TRBD2. The sequenced sample consisted of tumor tissue. The DNA of the CDR3 is TGTGCCAGCAGCCGCGGGACTATCATGAAGACCCAGTACTTC. Protein product: CASSRGTIMKTQYF.